This T cell receptor beta chain was sequenced in a study of blood T cell repertoires in COVID-19. Across the whole study: Sites across the United States, Italy and Spain contributed samples from acute and convalescent COVID-19. The cDNA or gDNA used as material had been derived from T cells, B-cell-depleted T cells, or PBMCs.

Trimming cost V 4 bases and J 2 bases; bases outside gene matches: 8. In germline, CDR1 is SGDLS, CDR2 YYNGEE. The length of the CDR3 is 18 residues. Clones were read by immunoSEQ multiplex PCR, and TCRdb kept only the in-frame ones, dropping some. The sample lists about 140,000 clones, about nine tenths occurring once. The clonotype comes from a woman aged 80 or over with acute or convalescent COVID-19. The sequencing sample was made of peripheral blood. The V call is TRBV9, the J call TRBJ2-3, with 15 bases lining up with TRBD2. Written as DNA, the CDR3 is TGTGCCAGCAGCACTCCGGGACTAGCGGGGGGACCCACAGATACGCAGTATTTT. It is translated as CASSTPGLAGGPTDTQYF.